This is a list of T cell receptor beta chains from one sample in a study of T cell changes during pregnancy in multiple sclerosis. Some clones are missing from TCRdb's copy, which holds only in-frame ones; the method was immunoSEQ multiplex PCR. Among about 17,000 clones, roughly 86% were seen once, and the ten largest hold about a tenth. The material was CD8+ T cells from peripheral blood mononuclear cells, obtained in the second trimester of pregnancy. The receptors come from a female donor in good health, enrolled as a control in a pregnancy study. CDR3s include the opening cysteine and the closing phenylalanine or tryptophan. D genes are given only for firm matches. Size is omitted from some rows. Given values are once, few, many or a class for expanded clones.

clone_size: .
cdr3_length: 15
j_call: TRBJ2-5
d_call: TRBD2
v_call: TRBV9
cdr3_nt: TGTGCCAGCAGCGTAGGGACTAGCGGGCAAGAGACCCAGTACTTC
cdr3_aa: CASSVGTSGQETQYF

clone_size: .
cdr3_length: 15
j_call: TRBJ2-1
d_call: TRBD1
v_call: TRBV4-3
cdr3_nt: TGCGCCAGCAGCCAAAGACAGGGGATATACAATGAGCAGTTCTTC
cdr3_aa: CASSQRQGIYNEQFF

clone_size: few
cdr3_length: 13
j_call: TRBJ1-1
d_call: .
v_call: TRBV30
cdr3_nt: TGTGCCTGGAGTGTAGAAAGGCTCGCGGATTCTTTCTTT
cdr3_aa: CAWSVERLADSFF

clone_size: few
cdr3_length: 16
j_call: TRBJ2-3
d_call: TRBD2
v_call: TRBV15
cdr3_nt: TGTGCCACCAGCAGAGATCAGCGGGGGGGTTGGGATACGCAGTATTTT
cdr3_aa: CATSRDQRGGWDTQYF

clone_size: .
cdr3_length: 14
j_call: TRBJ2-7
d_call: .
v_call: TRBV5-5
cdr3_nt: TGTGCCAGCAGCTTAGTTAGCAGTCCCTACGAGCAGTACTTC
cdr3_aa: CASSLVSSPYEQYF

clone_size: .
cdr3_length: 13
j_call: TRBJ1-1
d_call: TRBD1
v_call: TRBV6-6
cdr3_nt: TGTGCCAGCAGGGGGACAGGGTTTTTGGGGGCTTTCTTT
cdr3_aa: CASRGTGFLGAFF

clone_size: .
cdr3_length: 14
j_call: TRBJ1-2
d_call: .
v_call: TRBV6-5
cdr3_nt: TGTGCCAGCAGTTCCCCGCGACAGTACTATGGCTACACCTTC
cdr3_aa: CASSSPRQYYGYTF

clone_size: .
cdr3_length: 15
j_call: TRBJ1-6
d_call: .
v_call: TRBV4-1
cdr3_nt: TGCGCCAGCAGCGATGGGGCGGCAGATAATTCACCCCTCCACTTT
cdr3_aa: CASSDGAADNSPLHF

clone_size: .
cdr3_length: 13
j_call: TRBJ2-7
d_call: TRBD1
v_call: TRBV5-6
cdr3_nt: TGTGCCAGCAGCACCGGGACAGGGGGCGAGCAGTACTTC
cdr3_aa: CASSTGTGGEQYF

clone_size: .
cdr3_length: 17
j_call: TRBJ1-2
d_call: .
v_call: TRBV7-2
cdr3_nt: TGTGCCAGCAGCTTGGTTCCAGGGGCCGGCGAGGGCTATGGCTACACCTTC
cdr3_aa: CASSLVPGAGEGYGYTF

clone_size: .
cdr3_length: 14
j_call: TRBJ2-5
d_call: TRBD1
v_call: TRBV7-9
cdr3_nt: TGTGCCAGCAGCTTAGCGGGACAGGGGGAGACCCAGTACTTC
cdr3_aa: CASSLAGQGETQYF

clone_size: .
cdr3_length: 14
j_call: TRBJ2-7
d_call: TRBD1
v_call: TRBV9
cdr3_nt: TGTGCCAGCAGCCCCGGACAGGGGGGCTACGAGCAGTACTTC
cdr3_aa: CASSPGQGGYEQYF

clone_size: .
cdr3_length: 18
j_call: TRBJ1-1
d_call: TRBD1
v_call: TRBV28
cdr3_nt: TGTGCCAGCAGTTCCGAAAGACAGGGGGGCTTCATGAACACTGAAGCTTTCTTT
cdr3_aa: CASSSERQGGFMNTEAFF

clone_size: once
cdr3_length: 16
j_call: TRBJ2-5
d_call: TRBD2
v_call: TRBV2
cdr3_nt: TGTGCCAGCAGTGAAGCGCCGTGGCGGGGGGGGGAGACCCAGTACTTC
cdr3_aa: CASSEAPWRGGETQYF

clone_size: .
cdr3_length: 15
j_call: TRBJ2-7
d_call: TRBD1
v_call: TRBV7-3
cdr3_nt: TGTGCCAGCAGCACCTACGACAGGGTTAACCACGAGCAGTACTTC
cdr3_aa: CASSTYDRVNHEQYF

clone_size: .
cdr3_length: 14
j_call: TRBJ2-7
d_call: .
v_call: TRBV5-6
cdr3_nt: TGTGCCAGCAGCCTTTACGTGAGCTCCTACGAGCAGTACTTC
cdr3_aa: CASSLYVSSYEQYF